This T cell receptor (beta chain) was profiled in a study of cytomegalovirus exposure and HLA in healthy donors. Whole-study results and caveats: A prior analysis recorded that most TCR beta V segments were productive about 87% or about 30% of the time. Researchers reported that three CMV-associated chains were confirmed in vitro as CMV antigen-specific.

PCR was performed using 60 Vbeta and 13 Jbeta primers. Repertoires were generated with immunoSEQ multiplex PCR, while TCRdb's copy carries only in-frame clones and drops some. The table includes about 240,000 clones, around 84% detected once. This clone has more than one count but fewer than ten. What it recognizes is unknown. Germline V gene sequence: CDR1 MNHNY, CDR2 SVGAGI (reference sequence). This CDR3 is 16 amino acids long. V lost 7 bases to trimming and J lost 0 bases, with 16 bases between them. The TCR was taken from a girl aged 2-10 years in good health and CMV-seronegative. Sample: PBMCs. The gene calls are TRBV6-6 and TRBJ1-5; TRBD1 might be the D (5 bases). CDR3 loop: CASTRRTGDSNQPQHF. The CDR3 bases are TGTGCCAGCACCAGGCGTACAGGAGATAGCAATCAGCCCCAGCATTTT.